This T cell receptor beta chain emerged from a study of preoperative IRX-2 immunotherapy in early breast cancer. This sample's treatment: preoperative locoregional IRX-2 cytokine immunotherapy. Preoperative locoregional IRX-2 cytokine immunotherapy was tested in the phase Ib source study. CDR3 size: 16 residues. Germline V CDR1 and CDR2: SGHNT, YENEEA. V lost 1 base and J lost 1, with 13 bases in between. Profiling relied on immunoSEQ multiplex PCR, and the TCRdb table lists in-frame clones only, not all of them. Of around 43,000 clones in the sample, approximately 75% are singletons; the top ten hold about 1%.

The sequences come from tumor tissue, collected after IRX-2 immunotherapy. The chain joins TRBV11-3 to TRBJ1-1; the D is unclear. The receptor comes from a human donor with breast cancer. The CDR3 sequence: CASSLGVWGENTEAFF. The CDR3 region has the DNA TGTGCCAGCAGCTTAGGGGTATGGGGAGAGAACACTGAAGCTTTCTTT.